This T cell receptor (beta chain) was recorded in a study of cytomegalovirus exposure and HLA in healthy donors. The trim removed 0 bases at V and 0 bases at J, leaving 14 bases unmatched. Germline CDR1 and CDR2: LGHNA and YNFKEQ. This CDR3 is built from 21 residues. Broader study findings: An apparent linkage of common viral pathogens to several of the most significant clusters emerged in a later analysis. DRB1 showed the most TCR associations and HLA-C the fewest in a later analysis, as rates varied by HLA locus.

Worth noting for this clone: Antigen: not known.

The PCR was carried out with 60 Vbeta primers and 13 Jbeta primers. The protocol was immunoSEQ multiplex PCR, while the TCRdb copy is restricted to in-frame clones and leaves out a portion. The sample includes 150,000 to 200,000 clones, over 70% of them seen just once. Sequencing was done on a sample of PBMCs. The chain employs TRBV4-2 and TRBJ2-2; 9 bases map to TRBD2. The clonotype originates from a man aged 50 to 59 in good health and CMV-seronegative. The CDR3 reads CASSQDRGSGGLRTNTGELFF. CDR3 in DNA: TGTGCCAGCAGCCAAGATCGGGGTAGCGGGGGCCTCCGAACGAACACCGGGGAGCTGTTTTTT.